Following are 19 T cell receptor beta chains from one sample sequenced in a study of shared clonotypes between healthy human individuals. Here immunoSEQ multiplex PCR was the method, and the copy in TCRdb shows in-frame clones only, minus some. The profile covers roughly 2,500,000 clones, with roughly 93% appearing a single time and approximately 0.36% taken by the ten largest. The sample was naive CD4+ T cells from PBMCs. The subset here: CD45RA+ positively selected. The receptors shown here come from a man younger than 30 in good health. Some clones in this sample may be carry-over from other donors' samples.

This clone has just a few counts. The chain recombines TRBV29-1 with TRBJ1-1, with no clear D. CDR1 is SQVTM, CDR2 ANQGSEA, per germline. V was cut by 5 bases and J by 0 bases, with 10 bases left in between. The CDR3 covers 13 residues. The CDR3 protein is CSVRRVLNTEAFF. CDR3 nucleotide sequence: TGCAGCGTTAGACGGGTTTTGAACACTGAAGCTTTCTTT.

The rearrangement uses TRBV5-1 and TRBJ2-2; TRBD2 matches at 8 bases. V shed 4 bases, J shed 5 bases, and the junction held 7 bases outside the gene matches. Per the germline V gene, CDR1 is SGHRS and CDR2 is YFSETQ. There are 15 residues in the CDR3. Written as DNA, the CDR3 is TGCGCCAGCAGCGCCCCGGGAGGGCCAACCGGGGAGCTGTTTTTT. It encodes CASSAPGGPTGELFF. Using reference TRBV5-1 and TRBJ2-2 for the parts outside the CDR3, the full variable domain is KAGVTQTPRYLIKTRGQQVTLSCSPISGHRSVSWYQQTPGQGLQFLFEYFSETQRNKGNFPGRFSGRQFSNSRSEMNVSTLELGDSALYLCASSAPGGPTGELFFGEGSRLTVL.

The rearrangement links TRBV30 to TRBJ1-5; TRBD1 matches 9 bases. This CDR3 is 15 amino acids long. The V and J ends lost 4 bases and 4 bases, in that order; junction bases with no gene match: 8. From germline, CDR1 is GTSNPN and CDR2 SVGIG (reference sequence). For the CDR3, the DNA is TGTGCCTGGAAAAGGGGACAGGGTAGAAATCAGCCCCAGCATTTT. Translation gives CAWKRGQGRNQPQHF.

This clone occurred once. The gene calls are TRBV4-3 and TRBJ2-3, with 11 bases fitting TRBD2. CDR3 length equals 15 residues. The V segment lost 3 bases and the J segment 4 bases; nucleotides outside the gene matches: 3. Germline V lookup: CDR1 LGHNA, CDR2 YSLEER. CDR3 in DNA: TGCGCCAGCAGCCACCTACTAGCGGGAGCAGATACGCAGTATTTT. It encodes CASSHLLAGADTQYF.

V and J are TRBV7-2 and TRBJ1-2; 9 bases are shared with TRBD1. Germline trimming cut 1 base from V and 5 bases from J; bases unmatched to any gene: 8. Germline CDR1 and CDR2: SGHTA and FQGNSA. The CDR3 extends over 16 amino acids. The CDR3 sequence: CASSLGIGTGKYGYTF. CDR3 nucleotide sequence: TGTGCCAGCAGCTTAGGGATCGGGACAGGGAAATATGGCTACACCTTC.

This chain joins TRBV6-6 and TRBJ2-3; TRBD2 aligns across 8 bases. The CDR3 contains 15 residues. The germline V gene has CDR1 MNHNY and CDR2 SVGAGI (reference sequence). J lost 4 bases, V lost 6 bases, and 9 bases had no gene match. The CDR3 nucleotides are TGTGCCAGCAGCGCCGGGACTAGGAGAGCAGATACGCAGTATTTT. It yields the protein CASSAGTRRADTQYF.

The V and J genes are TRBV15 and TRBJ2-1; 9 bases agree with TRBD2. Germline V gene lookup returns CDR1 LNHNV and CDR2 YYDKDF (reference sequence). This CDR3 has 16 amino acids. The V and J ends lost 5 bases and 4 bases, in that order; junction bases with no gene match: 9. The CDR3 protein is CATSPSIAGGYNEQFF. CDR3 coding DNA: TGTGCCACCAGCCCCTCTATCGCGGGAGGGTACAATGAGCAGTTCTTC.

The chain employs TRBV7-2 and TRBJ1-5, with a tentative D call TRBD1 (5 bases). The CDR3 loop spans 16 amino acids. Germline V CDR1 and CDR2: SGHTA, FQGNSA. The ends were cut back, 2 bases at V and 1 base at J, with 12 bases in the middle. The CDR3 sequence: CASSLFRARSNQPQHF. The CDR3 DNA reads TGTGCCAGCAGCTTATTCAGGGCCAGAAGCAATCAGCCCCAGCATTTT.

The chain uses TRBV6-6 and TRBJ2-5; 9 positions agree with TRBD1. The J call is in doubt because the DNA end fits TRBJ2-7 better. The CDR3 runs to 13 residues. Looked up from germline, CDR1 is MNHNY and CDR2 is SVGAGI (reference sequence). CDR3 sequence: CASRDRGSYEQYF. The CDR3 nucleotides are TGTGCCAGCAGGGACAGGGGCTCCTACGAGCAGTACTTC.

DNA of the CDR3: TGTGCCAGGGGACAGGGCTCGGGAAACACCATATATTTT. Encoded protein: CARGQGSGNTIYF. The chain joins TRBV27 to TRBJ1-3, with 9 nucleotides matching TRBD1. V dropped 9 bases and J dropped 4; count of bases not matched to a gene: 4. The CDR3 has 13 residues. Germline V CDR1 and CDR2: MNHEY, SMNVEV (reference sequence).

V gene TRBV28 combines with J gene TRBJ2-7, with D perhaps TRBD1 (6 bases). The ends were cut back, 5 bases at V and 7 bases at J, with 21 bases in the middle. This CDR3 has 15 residues. Germline CDR1 reads MDHEN; CDR2 reads SYDVKM. CDR3 residues: CASSRPSMGAGEQYF. The DNA for the CDR3 is TGTGCCAGCAGTCGCCCCTCGATGGGGGCAGGGGAGCAGTACTTC.

CDR3 sequence reads: CAWSTGRRGNTIYF. The CDR3 region has the DNA TGTGCCTGGAGTACGGGTAGACGGGGAAACACCATATATTTT. J is TRBJ1-3 and V is TRBV30; D remains ambiguous. The CDR3 is made up of 14 amino acids. Germline V gives CDR1 GTSNPN, CDR2 SVGIG (reference sequence). V gave up 2 bases and J gave up 4 bases, with 12 bases separating them.

This clone showed up just once. CDR3 coding DNA: TGTGCCAGCAGACTAGCGGGAGGAGAGACCCAGTACTTC. Translation gives CASRLAGGETQYF. This chain joins TRBV6-6 and TRBJ2-5, with TRBD2 matching 12 bases. The V and J ends lost 6 bases and 4 bases, in that order; junction bases with no gene match: 0. Germline-derived CDR1 and CDR2 are MNHNY and SVGAGI (reference sequence). The CDR3 sequence is 13 residues long.

This chain links TRBV2 with TRBJ1-1; TRBD1 might be the D (5 bases). The CDR3 has 14 amino acids. Trimming shortened V by 5 bases and J by 1 base, and 11 bases separated the two germline ends. Germline loops: CDR1 SNHLY, CDR2 FYNNEI. The CDR3 DNA follows: TGTGCCAGCAGTCAGGGTGCCCCGAACACTGAAGCTTTCTTT. It yields the protein CASSQGAPNTEAFF.

V and J are TRBV18 and TRBJ1-2; D may be TRBD1 (5 bases). V gave up 6 bases and J gave up 11 bases, with 19 bases separating them. Germline assignment: CDR1 KGHSH and CDR2 LQKENI. The CDR3 has 13 residues. CDR3 DNA: TGTGCCAGCTCCCCCACGTCCAGGGAAGGGTACACCTTC. Protein sequence: CASSPTSREGYTF.

The V call is TRBV14, the J call TRBJ1-1; TRBD1 matches at 8 bases. Germline lookup yields CDR1 SGHDN and CDR2 FVKESK. The CDR3 spans 15 residues. J lost 8 bases, V lost 0 bases, and 8 bases had no gene match. CDR3 region: CASSQDQGALSEAFF. CDR3 DNA: TGTGCCAGCAGCCAAGACCAGGGGGCTCTCTCCGAAGCTTTCTTT. Drawing the rest from reference TRBV14 and TRBJ1-1, the complete variable domain is EAGVTQFPSHSVIEKGQTVTLRCDPISGHDNLYWYRRVMGKEIKFLLHFVKESKQDESGMPNNRFLAERTGGTYSTLKVQPAELEDSGVYFCASSQDQGALSEAFFGQGTRLTVV.

This rearrangement joins TRBV5-4 to TRBJ2-7; TRBD1 might be the D (6 bases). This CDR3 region has 13 residues. CDR1 and CDR2 from the germline V gene are SGHNT and YYREEE (reference sequence). The germline V and J ends were trimmed by 4 bases and 0 bases, with 8 bases remaining between them. The CDR3 sequence: CASSDRSSYEQYF. CDR3 nucleotide sequence: TGTGCCAGCAGCGACAGGAGCTCCTACGAGCAGTACTTC. Full variable domain (outside the CDR3, taken from reference TRBV5-4 and TRBJ2-7): ETGVTQSPTHLIKTRGQQVTLRCSSQSGHNTVSWYQQALGQGPQFIFQYYREEENGRGNFPPRFSGLQFPNYSSELNVNALELDDSALYLCASSDRSSYEQYFGPGTRLTVT.

V gene TRBV27 combines with J gene TRBJ2-1, with 13 bases that match TRBD2. V was clipped by 0 bases and J by 4 bases; unmatched bases: 6. CDR1 and CDR2 from the germline V gene are MNHEY and SMNVEV (reference sequence). The CDR3 sequence is 18 residues long. The CDR3 nucleotides are TGTGCCAGCAGTTTATCGAAGGGGGGACTAGCGGGATACAATGAGCAGTTCTTC. Its protein product is CASSLSKGGLAGYNEQFF.

A note on this clone: The same CDR3 is also encoded by other DNA sequences in this sample. The rearrangement links TRBV5-1 to TRBJ2-7; D call uncertain. V lost 1 base and J 2 bases, leaving 4 bases between the germline ends. Germline assignment: CDR1 SGHRS and CDR2 YFSETQ. The CDR3 has 12 amino acids. This chain's CDR3 is CASSLPAYEQYF. The DNA of the CDR3 is TGCGCCAGCAGCTTGCCAGCCTACGAGCAGTACTTC.